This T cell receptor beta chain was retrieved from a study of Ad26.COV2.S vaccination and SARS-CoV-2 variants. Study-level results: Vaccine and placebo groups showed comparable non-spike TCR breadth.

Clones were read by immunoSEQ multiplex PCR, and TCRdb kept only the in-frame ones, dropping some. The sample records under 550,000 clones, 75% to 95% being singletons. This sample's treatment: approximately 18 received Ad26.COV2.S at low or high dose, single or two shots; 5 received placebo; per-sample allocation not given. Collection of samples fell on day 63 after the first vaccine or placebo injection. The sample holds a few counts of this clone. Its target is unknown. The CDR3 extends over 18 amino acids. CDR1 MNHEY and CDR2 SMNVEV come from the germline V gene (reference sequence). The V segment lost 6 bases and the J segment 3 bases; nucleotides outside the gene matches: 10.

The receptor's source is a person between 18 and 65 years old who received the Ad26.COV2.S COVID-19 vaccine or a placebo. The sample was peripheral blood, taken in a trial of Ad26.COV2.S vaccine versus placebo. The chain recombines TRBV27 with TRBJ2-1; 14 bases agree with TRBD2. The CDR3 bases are TGTGCCAGCAGAGAGAGGGGACTAGCGGGAGTTTACTACAATGAGCAGTTCTTC. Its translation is CASRERGLAGVYYNEQFF.